This T cell receptor beta chain was found in a study of blood T cell repertoires in COVID-19 (dated by TCRdb to the early 2020s). Context from the whole study: Samples covering the acute and convalescent phases of COVID-19 were provided by collaborators in the United States, Italy and Spain. The material from the prospective study consisted of cDNA or gDNA derived from T cells, B-cell-depleted T cells, or PBMCs. The samples were drawn from two sources: the first 160 participants of the ongoing ImmuneRACE study, and 1,000 to 1,500 subjects contributed by 6 global collaborators. Where available, HLA class I and class II types were obtained from metadata supplied by the sample provider rather than from assay-based typing. Deeply sampled blood TCRbeta repertoires from subjects exposed to, actively infected with, or recovered from COVID-19 were included in the dataset. Nearly every sample came with metadata listing a de-identified subject ID, COVID-19 status, age in years and sex. A freely available public database, intended as a resource for researchers studying the immune response to SARS-CoV-2, is where the repertoires were released.

In the case of this clone: It has no known antigen specificity. No per-base quality is available; no much larger clone lies one base away.

From the cysteine through the phenylalanine, the CDR3 covers 14 amino acids. Just CDR3 DNA is preserved here, 42 bases in frame from base 1. Relative to germline, V is 3 bases shorter and J is 9 bases shorter, with 12 bases between their ends. CDR1 MRHNA and CDR2 SNTAGT were looked up in the germline V gene. Collaborating institutions collected whole blood in K2EDTA tubes following their own protocols. For TCRbeta analysis, collaborators shipped samples in one of three forms: frozen whole blood, isolated PBMCs, or DNA extracted from either of those sample types. TCRbeta CDR3 regions were amplified from genomic DNA by means of the immunoSEQ Assay, a bias-controlled multiplex PCR. As for the authors' bioinformatics: Within the assay, amplification of reference gene primers was used to estimate how many nucleated cells each sample contained. To quantify the absolute abundance of each unique TCRbeta CDR3 rearrangement, sequence reads were collapsed and filtered. Productive Simpson clonality was computed per sample as the square root of Simpson's diversity index over productive rearrangements. TCRdb holds this immuneACCESS table with in-frame rearrangements only. Some clones are missing; in checked studies, unresolved V genes explain under half, and the rest has no known cause. V and J calls and clone size come straight from that table; D and trimming were deduced from the DNA. Across this sample there are under 250,000 clones, with roughly 86% seen only once. The ten most abundant clones make up approximately 13% of the sample.

General findings and caveats noted by the study authors: Clinical and demographic metadata were provided uncurated, with the amount varying by source and participant.

This TCR derives from a man at least 80 years old with acute or convalescent COVID-19. The chain is made from TRBV6-4 and TRBJ1-6, with no confident D gene call. Material for sequencing was peripheral blood. The DNA reads TGTGCCAGCAGTGAGGATCTGCGGGGTTCACCCCTCCACTTT. Its product reads: CASSEDLRGSPLHF.